Listed below are T cell receptor beta chains from one sample, sequenced in a study of identifying expanded T cells in peripheral blood. Sequencing used immunoSEQ multiplex PCR; TCRdb keeps in-frame clones, though not all of them. The sample yields about 83,000 clones, over 75% seen once. The sequencing sample was made of blood. All receptors come from a person aged 18-69 years in good health. CDR3s include the opening cysteine and the closing phenylalanine or tryptophan. A D gene is named only where the DNA matches it firmly. For some rows the clone size is stated as once, few or many, or as a class when expanded; others skip it.

>TRBJ2-2|-|TRBV15|-
CATSRATTGELFF
TGTGCCACCAGCAGAGCGACGACCGGGGAGCTGTTTTTT
>TRBJ2-3|-|TRBV6-5|once
CASSRSKDTQYF
TGTGCCAGCAGTCGTTCCAAAGATACGCAGTATTTT
>TRBJ2-2|TRBD2|TRBV7-2|-
CASRRYREGPAGELFF
TGTGCCAGCAGACGCTACCGGGAGGGCCCCGCCGGGGAGCTGTTTTTT
>TRBJ1-2|-|TRBV2|-
CASSENLGGSNYGYTF
TGTGCCAGCAGTGAAAATTTGGGGGGCTCTAACTATGGCTACACCTTC
>TRBJ2-1|TRBD2|TRBV15|-
CATSRGLGGNEQFF
TGTGCCACCAGCCGGGGACTAGGGGGCAATGAGCAGTTCTTC
>TRBJ1-4|-|TRBV18|once
CASSSGTTNEKLFF
TGTGCCAGCTCATCCGGGACCACTAATGAAAAACTGTTTTTT
>TRBJ2-7|-|TRBV27|few
CARGCYEQYF
TGTGCCAGAGGATGCTACGAGCAGTACTTC
>TRBJ1-2|-|TRBV28|-
CASSFNPNYGYTF
TGTGCCAGCAGTTTTAACCCTAACTATGGCTACACCTTC
>TRBJ2-3|-|TRBV7-2|-
CASSLSQGSTDTQYF
TGTGCCAGCAGCTTATCTCAGGGGAGCACAGATACGCAGTATTTT
>TRBJ2-2|-|TRBV10-3|-
CAISVFSPPMGGELFF
TGTGCCATCAGTGTTTTCAGTCCCCCCATGGGCGGGGAGCTGTTTTTT
>TRBJ2-7|TRBD1|TRBV11-2|-
CASSLQSGQPYEQYF
TGTGCCAGCAGCTTACAGTCGGGACAGCCGTACGAGCAGTACTTC
>TRBJ1-5|TRBD1|TRBV19|-
CASSTGGAGQPQHF
TGTGCCAGTAGTACAGGGGGGGCTGGGCAGCCCCAGCATTTT
>TRBJ2-3|-|TRBV12-1|-
CASSFLANARTGTIDRTDTQYF
TGTGCCAGCAGCTTTCTGGCAAACGCCAGGACAGGGACCATTGATAGAACAGATACGCAGTATTTT
>TRBJ1-1|-|TRBV4-1|-
CASSRAGAEAFF
TGCGCCAGCAGCCGAGCAGGGGCTGAAGCTTTCTTT